This T cell receptor (beta chain) was identified during a study of shared clonotypes between healthy human individuals (dated by TCRdb to the early 2020s). About the investigation overall: A few men and two women, aged 18 to 49 years, made up the cohort. The study deeply sequenced blood TCR repertoires of about five healthy adults to estimate repertoire size and the extent of clonotype sharing between individuals. To increase sequencing depth and limit assay-specific biases, TCR repertoire library preparation and sequencing were carried out by different laboratories using diverse techniques. Leukapheresis yielded between about 0.94 and 8.9 billion PBMCs per donor. For each donor, three plates each were used for CD4 naive and CD4 memory, two plates were used for CD8 naive, and one plate was used for CD8 memory. General findings and caveats noted by the study authors: Even with the large sequencing depth, rarefaction of the sorted-subset datasets indicated that sequencing was incomplete. The genetic and exposure-history diversity represented was limited by the small number of donors. Naive subsets generally had larger estimated clonotype richness than memory subsets. Higher generation probabilities were observed for clonotypes shared by all four sorted-subset donors than for non-shared clonotypes. Sampling was restricted to blood, and TCR repertoires in tissue are likely to differ from TCR repertoires in blood. Based on pairwise subsampling, the degree of clonotype sharing among donors was expected to be affected by sequencing depth. Across a handful of donors, around 5% of naive CD4, 3% to 4% of naive CD8, approximately 2.5% of memory CD4, and 0.3% to 0.45% of memory CD8 clonotypes were shared.

Using the deep immunoSEQ assay, TCR CDR3 regions were amplified from genomic DNA by multiplex PCR. Genomic DNA extracted from each cell subset was distributed evenly over all wells of several immunoSEQ 96-well plates, and each plate served as one replicate. For sorted subsets, roughly 0.2 ug genomic DNA, equal to approximately 30,000 T cell genomes, was loaded into each replicate PCR. The purified libraries were quantified using a Qubit 3.0 fluorometer, sized with a Bioanalyzer 2100, and then quantified again using the KAPA Library Quantification kit. Every immunoSEQ 96-well plate was sequenced on a dedicated single-read 150-cycle Illumina NextSeq 550 flow cell. Concerning the study's data processing: Because the immunoSEQ output included only junctional sequences and no quality scores, the filtering could not be the same as the filtering used for full-length reads. Sequences were annotated with PyIR, a Python wrapper for IgBLAST v1.9, and V/J genes and CDR3 were assigned using IMGT germline references. Reads were removed for weak V/J assignments (E-value above 1e-6), missing CDR3, stop codons, out-of-frame junctions, or ambiguous translated residues. V3J clonotypes were defined by identical inferred V gene, J gene, and CDR3 amino acid sequence. Percentage overlap between repertoires was calculated by dividing the number of shared unique clonotypes by the size of the smaller repertoire. Three approaches were used to assess repertoire richness: RTK rarefaction, the Chao1 estimator, and Recon v2.1 estimates of unobserved clonotypes. Generation probabilities for all TCRbeta clonotypes obtained by the gDNA method from a handful of donors were computed using OLGA. In its TCRdb copy, this immuneACCESS table keeps in-frame sequences only and misses some clones. Where compared with another copy, unresolved V genes explain less than half of these, and the others have no known cause. V, J and clone size reflect that table, while D and trimming were determined from the DNA. Counted in this sample were about 2.4 million clones; 90% to 95% of them appeared once. Over 0.12% of the sample is taken by the ten largest.

Concerning this clone: Its binding antigen is unknown. No much larger clone exists at a distance of one base, and base qualities are not known.

The CDR1 and CDR2 encoded by the germline V gene are MNHNS and SASEGT. Its CDR3 holds 13 amino acids, cysteine through phenylalanine. Solely the CDR3 DNA is kept, with 39 bases framed from the first base. V is reduced by 4 bases and J by 0 bases, leaving a spacing of 7 bases between them. Donors were healthy HIV-negative adults with no recently reported acute infections or vaccinations. Only Caucasian adults living in Nashville, Tennessee, USA were represented among the donors. CD4+ T cells were enriched by magnetic negative selection; naive cells were then positively selected on CD45RA, and the negative fraction formed the memory subset. After blood collection by leukapheresis, PBMCs were isolated using Ficoll-Histopaque density gradient centrifugation and then cryopreserved in the vapor phase of liquid nitrogen. Analytical flow cytometry was used to check the purity and quantity of each magnetically sorted T cell population. Genomic DNA was isolated from every sorted fraction and measured by UV absorbance on a Nanodrop 2000c.

The material sequenced was naive CD4+ T cells sorted from blood. What the cell subset or site label conveys for this sample: CD45RA+ positively selected. The origin of this receptor is a man between 18 and 29 years old in good health. The chain is assembled from TRBV6-1 and TRBJ2-7; the D segment cannot be called with confidence. The nucleotides are TGTGCCAGCAGTGCAGCGAGCTCCTACGAGCAGTACTTC. Its product reads: CASSAASSYEQYF.